The 23 T cell receptor beta chains below come from one sample, sequenced in a study of cytomegalovirus exposure and HLA in healthy donors. Primers: 60 Vbeta forward and 13 Jbeta reverse. The repertoire was sequenced with immunoSEQ multiplex PCR; TCRdb's copy has only in-frame clones and lacks some. The sample spans tens of thousands of clones; the ten largest clones claim about 12%. Input material: PBMCs. Receptors were obtained from a woman aged 55-75 years in good health and CMV-seropositive.

This chain connects TRBV6-1 to TRBJ2-1, with 7 bases lining up with TRBD1. J was trimmed by 0 bases and V by 4 bases; bases with no gene match: 6. Germline CDR1 MNHNS, CDR2 SASEGT. The CDR3 covers 16 residues. The CDR3 DNA is TGTGCCAGCAGTGGGTGGGGACAGAGCTCCTACAATGAGCAGTTCTTC. Protein: CASSGWGQSSYNEQFF.

The rearrangement links TRBV6-5 to TRBJ2-5; 7 positions agree with TRBD1. The germline V gene has CDR1 MNHEY and CDR2 SVGAGI. The CDR3 totals 14 residues. The junction had 4 bases not matched to a gene; V was cut back by 3 bases and J by 3 bases. The CDR3 DNA is TGTGCCAGCAGTTATACAGGGGAAAAAGAGACCCAGTACTTC. Protein product: CASSYTGEKETQYF.

The V and J genes are TRBV7-2 and TRBJ2-1; D is possibly TRBD1 (6 bases). Germline CDR1 reads SGHTA; CDR2 reads FQGNSA. V was shortened by 1 base and J by 10 bases, with 20 bases between the two germline ends. This CDR3 contains 16 residues. CDR3 sequence (DNA): TGTGCCAGCAGCTTAGACTTCCCGGGACAAGATGGAGAGCAGTTCTTC. Encoded protein: CASSLDFPGQDGEQFF.

The chain carries TRBV4-3 and TRBJ1-5, with D possibly being TRBD1 (6 bases). Germline loops: CDR1 LGHNA, CDR2 YSLEER. V lost 8 bases to trimming and J lost 3 bases, with 11 bases between them. The length of the CDR3 is 13 residues. The CDR3 bases are TGCGCCAGCGCAACAGGGATCAATCAGCCCCAGCATTTT. This sequence encodes CASATGINQPQHF.

The chain couples TRBV9 to TRBJ2-2; 7 bases map to TRBD1. From germline, CDR1 is SGDLS and CDR2 YYNGEE. CDR3 length equals 16 residues. The J segment lost 2 bases and the V segment lost 3 bases, leaving 7 bases of the junction unmatched. CDR3 protein: CASSERGQSNTGELFF. The CDR3 DNA reads TGTGCCAGCAGCGAAAGGGGACAGAGTAACACCGGGGAGCTGTTTTTT.

The rearrangement links TRBV6-1 to TRBJ1-5, with 9 bases matching TRBD1. Germline V lookup: CDR1 MNHNS, CDR2 SASEGT. The CDR3 runs 13 residues. The ends lost 2 bases at V and 14 bases at J; junction bases unmatched: 7. This CDR3 is CASSEWGTGLEHF. In nucleotides, the CDR3 is TGTGCCAGCAGTGAATGGGGGACAGGGTTGGAGCATTTT.

The rearrangement links TRBV7-2 to TRBJ1-6; no clear D gene. V was cut by 2 bases and J by 3 bases, with 5 bases left in between. In germline, CDR1 is SGHTA, CDR2 FQGNSA. The CDR3 spans 14 residues. CDR3 nucleotide sequence: TGTGCCAGCAGCTTACAGTACTATAATTCACCCCTCCACTTT. Protein: CASSLQYYNSPLHF. The full variable domain, completed using reference TRBV7-2 and TRBJ1-6, is GAGVSQSPSNKVTEKGKDVELRCDPISGHTALYWYRQSLGQGLEFLIYFQGNSAPDKSGLPSDRFSAERTGGSVSTLTIQRTQQEDSAVYLCASSLQYYNSPLHFGNGTRLTVT.

The chain employs TRBV2 and TRBJ1-5; TRBD1 is a possible D gene (6 bases). The ends were cut back, 7 bases at V and 1 base at J, with 11 bases in the middle. CDR1 and CDR2 (germline): SNHLY, FYNNEI. CDR3 size: 14 residues. The chain's CDR3 is CASNGGASNQPQHF. CDR3 DNA sequence: TGTGCCAGCAATGGGGGGGCAAGCAATCAGCCCCAGCATTTT.

This chain joins TRBV2 and TRBJ2-7; D remains ambiguous. The germline CDR1 and CDR2 sequences are SNHLY and FYNNEI. The CDR3 has 10 residues. V dropped 8 bases and J dropped 2 bases, with 4 bases sitting between them. In DNA, the CDR3 is TGTGCCAGCGGCCCCTACGAGCAGTACTTC. The encoded protein is CASGPYEQYF.

The CDR3 sequence is CASSDTGLATDTQYF. Here the CDR3 DNA reads TGTGCCAGCAGTGACACGGGACTAGCGACAGATACGCAGTATTTT. This rearrangement joins TRBV6-4 to TRBJ2-3, with 10 bases matching TRBD2. The CDR3 covers 15 residues. Looked up from germline, CDR1 is MRHNA and CDR2 is SNTAGT. The ends lost 2 bases at V and 3 bases at J; junction bases unmatched: 2.

The chain links TRBV2 to TRBJ1-4; D call uncertain. CDR3 length: 15 amino acids. Germline assignment: CDR1 SNHLY and CDR2 FYNNEI. V was shortened by 1 base and J by 10 bases, with 16 bases between the two germline ends. CDR3 bases: TGTGCCAGCAGTGAAGAAGGCAGCGTGCGGGGAAAACTGTTTTTT. It codes for CASSEEGSVRGKLFF.

V is TRBV4-1 and J is TRBJ1-2; 7 bases are shared with TRBD1. This CDR3 is 13 amino acids long. Germline V gene lookup returns CDR1 MGHRA and CDR2 YSYEKL. Losses at the gene ends were 2 bases for V and 4 bases for J; bases not matched to a gene: 1. This CDR3 reads CASSQSGGYGYTF. The CDR3 DNA is TGCGCCAGCAGCCAATCAGGGGGCTATGGCTACACCTTC.

The chain couples TRBV5-1 to TRBJ2-5; unclear D gene. There are 13 residues in the CDR3. V gave up 6 bases and J gave up 2 bases, with 11 bases separating them. Germline lookup yields CDR1 SGHRS and CDR2 YFSETQ. Here the CDR3 DNA reads TGCGCCAGCAACCCTGGCGGTCAAGAGACCCAGTACTTC. This codes for CASNPGGQETQYF.

The V and J genes are TRBV7-9 and TRBJ2-3; 16 bases match TRBD2. The V gene's germline CDR1 is SEHNR and CDR2 FQNEAQ (reference sequence). This CDR3 is built from 18 residues. The J segment lost 5 bases and the V segment lost 5 bases, leaving 10 bases of the junction unmatched. The CDR3 loop reads CASSPGTSGGAPGDTQYF. In DNA, the CDR3 is TGTGCCAGCAGCCCTGGGACTAGCGGGGGGGCGCCGGGAGATACGCAGTATTTT.

This chain links TRBV13 with TRBJ2-6; the D gene is possibly TRBD1 (5 bases). The CDR3 spans 15 residues. The germline V and J ends were trimmed by 2 bases and 2 bases, with 7 bases remaining between them. Germline lookup yields CDR1 PRHDT and CDR2 FYEKMQ (reference sequence). As DNA, the CDR3 is TGTGCCAGCAGCTTACAGGGCCCTGGGGCCAACGTCCTGACTTTC. Translation gives CASSLQGPGANVLTF. The full variable domain, in which reference TRBV13 and TRBJ2-6 provide the parts outside the CDR3, is AAGVIQSPRHLIKEKRETATLKCYPIPRHDTVYWYQQGPGQDPQFLISFYEKMQSDKGSIPDRFSAQQFSDYHSELNMSSLELGDSALYFCASSLQGPGANVLTFGAGSRLTVL.

CDR3 bases: TGTGCCAGCAGTCCCTTGACCCAGGGATCCGAGCAGTACTTC. Its protein product is CASSPLTQGSEQYF. The chain combines TRBV2 with TRBJ2-7, with D perhaps matching TRBD1 (5 bases). The CDR3 covers 14 residues. The ends were cut back, 5 bases at V and 6 bases at J, with 17 bases in the middle. Germline CDR1 and CDR2: SNHLY and FYNNEI.

The genes are TRBV5-6 and TRBJ1-3; no clear D gene. The CDR3 loop spans 14 amino acids. V gave up 7 bases and J gave up 2 bases, with 13 bases separating them. Per the germline V gene, CDR1 is SGHDT and CDR2 is YYEEEE. The CDR3 DNA follows: TGTGCCAGCCTGAGCAGGTTAACTGGAAACACCATATATTTT. Amino acid sequence: CASLSRLTGNTIYF.

About this clone: A read error may produce the germline difference seen at one junction end. This chain connects TRBV5-1 to TRBJ2-1; 7 bases fit TRBD1. Germline CDR1 is SGHRS and CDR2 is YFSETQ. The CDR3 consists of 14 residues. The CDR3 loop reads CASSLGGQGVVRVF. The CDR3 region has the DNA TGCGCCAGCAGCTTGGGGGGCCAGGGGGTGGTTCGGGTCTTC.

The genes are TRBV5-1 and TRBJ2-7, with TRBD1 as a possible D gene (5 bases). V was cut by 3 bases and J by 6 bases, with 13 bases left in between. This CDR3 is 13 amino acids long. CDR1 and CDR2 (germline): SGHRS, YFSETQ. CDR3 in amino acids: CASSSAGIPEQYF. In DNA, the CDR3 is TGCGCCAGCAGCTCCGCAGGGATCCCCGAGCAGTACTTC.

Notes on this clone: This specimen includes other DNA sequences encoding the same CDR3. The chain joins TRBV14 to TRBJ1-6; TRBD1 aligns across 7 bases. V trimming: 0 bases; J trimming: 9 bases; junction bases outside the gene matches: 2. The CDR3 extends over 14 amino acids. Germline lookup yields CDR1 SGHDN and CDR2 FVKESK. The CDR3 sequence is CASSQEQGTSPLHF. CDR3 in DNA: TGTGCCAGCAGCCAAGAACAGGGGACTTCACCCCTCCACTTT.

The chain carries TRBV11-2 and TRBJ2-1; 7 nucleotides match TRBD2. Trimming cost V 5 bases and J 0 bases; bases outside gene matches: 7. The CDR3 extends over 16 amino acids. CDR1 is SGHAT and CDR2 is FQNNGV in the germline V gene. The CDR3 DNA sequence: TGTGCCAGCAGCGCAATAGCGGGCCCCTCCTACAATGAGCAGTTCTTC. This gives the protein CASSAIAGPSYNEQFF.

The chain recombines TRBV5-1 with TRBJ2-5; 11 bases map to TRBD2. This CDR3 comprises 16 residues. V lost 1 base, J lost 5 bases, and 7 bases stayed unmatched. Germline V gene sequence: CDR1 SGHRS, CDR2 YFSETQ. The CDR3 sequence: CASSLTSGGIGETQYF. CDR3 DNA sequence: TGCGCCAGCAGCTTGACTAGCGGGGGTATAGGGGAGACCCAGTACTTC. Together with reference TRBV5-1 and TRBJ2-5, the CDR3 gives the full variable domain: KAGVTQTPRYLIKTRGQQVTLSCSPISGHRSVSWYQQTPGQGLQFLFEYFSETQRNKGNFPGRFSGRQFSNSRSEMNVSTLELGDSALYLCASSLTSGGIGETQYFGPGTRLLVL.

CDR3 residues: CASSHTRLATDTGELFF. As DNA, the CDR3 is TGCGCCAGCAGCCACACTCGACTAGCTACGGACACCGGGGAGCTGTTTTTT. The rearrangement joins TRBV4-3 to TRBJ2-2; 7 bases are a match to TRBD2. Trimming at V came to 3 bases and at J to 3 bases, leaving 10 bases not matched to a gene. CDR1 is LGHNA, CDR2 YSLEER, per germline. This CDR3 contains 17 residues.